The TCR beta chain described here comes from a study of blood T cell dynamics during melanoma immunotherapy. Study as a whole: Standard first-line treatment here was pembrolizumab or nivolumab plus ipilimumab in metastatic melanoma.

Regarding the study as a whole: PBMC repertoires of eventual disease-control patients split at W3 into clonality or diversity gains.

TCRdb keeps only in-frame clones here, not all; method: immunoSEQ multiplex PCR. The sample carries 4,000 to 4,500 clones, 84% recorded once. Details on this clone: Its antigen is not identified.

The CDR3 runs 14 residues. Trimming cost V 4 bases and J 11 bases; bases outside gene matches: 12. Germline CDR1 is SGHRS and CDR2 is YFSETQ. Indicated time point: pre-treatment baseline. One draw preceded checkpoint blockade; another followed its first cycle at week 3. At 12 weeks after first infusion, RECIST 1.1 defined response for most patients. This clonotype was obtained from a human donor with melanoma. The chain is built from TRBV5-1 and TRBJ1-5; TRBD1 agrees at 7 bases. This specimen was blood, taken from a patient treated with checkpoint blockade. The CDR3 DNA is TGCGCCAGCAGCCCGGGACAGTCCAAGGGGACCCAGCATTTT. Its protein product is CASSPGQSKGTQHF. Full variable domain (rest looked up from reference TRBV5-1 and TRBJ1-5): KAGVTQTPRYLIKTRGQQVTLSCSPISGHRSVSWYQQTPGQGLQFLFEYFSETQRNKGNFPGRFSGRQFSNSRSEMNVSTLELGDSALYLCASSPGQSKGTQHFGDGTRLSIL.